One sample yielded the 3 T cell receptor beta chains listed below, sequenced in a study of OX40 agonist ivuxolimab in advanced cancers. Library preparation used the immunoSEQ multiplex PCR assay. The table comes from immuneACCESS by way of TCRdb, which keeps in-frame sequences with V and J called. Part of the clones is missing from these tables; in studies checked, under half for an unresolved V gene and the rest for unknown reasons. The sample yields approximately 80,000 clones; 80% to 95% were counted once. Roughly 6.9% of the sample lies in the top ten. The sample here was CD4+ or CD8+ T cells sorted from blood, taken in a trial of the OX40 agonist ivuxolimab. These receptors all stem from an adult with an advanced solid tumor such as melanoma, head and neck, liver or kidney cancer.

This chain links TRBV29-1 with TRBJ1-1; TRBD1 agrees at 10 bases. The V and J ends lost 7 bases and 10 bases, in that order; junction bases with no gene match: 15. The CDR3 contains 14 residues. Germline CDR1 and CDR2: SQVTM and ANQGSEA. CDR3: CSAARDRGITTAFF. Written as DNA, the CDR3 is TGCAGCGCCGCGAGGGACAGGGGCATCACGACAGCTTTCTTT.

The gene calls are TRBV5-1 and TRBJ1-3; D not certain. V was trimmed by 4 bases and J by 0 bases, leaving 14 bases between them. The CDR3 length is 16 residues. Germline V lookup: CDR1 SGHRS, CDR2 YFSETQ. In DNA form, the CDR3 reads TGCGCCAGCAGCCGGGATGGTTGGAGCTCTGGAAACACCATATATTTT. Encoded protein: CASSRDGWSSGNTIYF. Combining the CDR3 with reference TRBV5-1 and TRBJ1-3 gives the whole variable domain KAGVTQTPRYLIKTRGQQVTLSCSPISGHRSVSWYQQTPGQGLQFLFEYFSETQRNKGNFPGRFSGRQFSNSRSEMNVSTLELGDSALYLCASSRDGWSSGNTIYFGEGSWLTVV.

The CDR3 region is CASSDSSGGQETQYF. CDR3 coding DNA: TGTGCCAGCAGTGACAGTAGCGGAGGGCAAGAGACCCAGTACTTC. The V call is TRBV25-1, the J call TRBJ2-5; perhaps TRBD2 as D (6 bases). Germline V lookup: CDR1 MGHDK, CDR2 SYGVNS. The CDR3 is 15 residues long. V was cut by 3 bases and J by 2 bases, with 13 bases left in between.